These T cell receptor beta chains were read from a single sample in a study of blood T cell repertoires in COVID-19. The protocol was immunoSEQ multiplex PCR, while the TCRdb copy is restricted to in-frame clones and leaves out a portion. The sample records fewer than 25,000 clones, 85% to 90% being singletons. Sequences were obtained from peripheral blood. These receptors originate from a woman in her sixties with active COVID-19. CDR3s include the opening cysteine and the closing phenylalanine or tryptophan. D genes are given only for firm matches. The size of a clone is reported for some rows only, either as once, few or many, or as a class for expanded clones.

D: TRBD1; size: -; V: TRBV19; J: TRBJ2-2; DNA: TGTGCCAGTAGTATTCGGACAGGGGGGCGATCGAACACCGGGGAGCTGTTTTTT; CDR3: CASSIRTGGRSNTGELFF
D: TRBD1; size: -; V: TRBV5-4; J: TRBJ1-2; DNA: TGTGCCAGCAGCTTGGCCGGGACAGGGGGCGCGAAGTACTATGGCTACACCTTC; CDR3: CASSLAGTGGAKYYGYTF
D: TRBD1; size: -; V: TRBV5-4; J: TRBJ2-3; DNA: TGTGCCAGCAGCTTGGTGGGAGGAGACAGGGGAGATACGCAGTATTTT; CDR3: CASSLVGGDRGDTQYF
D: -; size: -; V: TRBV5-1; J: TRBJ1-6; DNA: TGCGCCAGCAGCTTGGGGAGTTCCTATAATTCACCCCTCCACTTT; CDR3: CASSLGSSYNSPLHF
D: TRBD2; size: -; V: TRBV5-1; J: TRBJ2-7; DNA: TGCGCCAGCAGCTTGGGACTAGCGGGGTGGGTCTCCTACGAGCAGTACTTC; CDR3: CASSLGLAGWVSYEQYF
D: TRBD1; size: -; V: TRBV5-1; J: TRBJ1-1; DNA: TGCGCCAGCAGCCGAAATGACAGGGTTTTGAACACTGAAGCTTTCTTT; CDR3: CASSRNDRVLNTEAFF
D: TRBD1; size: -; V: TRBV4-1; J: TRBJ1-2; DNA: TGCGCCAGCAGCCAGTTTCCCACCGGGACAGGGGGTAATGGCTACACCTTC; CDR3: CASSQFPTGTGGNGYTF
D: TRBD2; size: -; V: TRBV10-3; J: TRBJ2-1; DNA: TGTGCCATCAGTGGGACTAGCGGGGGTTACAATGAGCAGTTCTTC; CDR3: CAISGTSGGYNEQFF
D: -; size: -; V: TRBV2; J: TRBJ1-4; DNA: TGTGCCAGCAGTGTTCGCCAGGGCCCTAATGAAAAACTGTTTTTT; CDR3: CASSVRQGPNEKLFF
D: TRBD1; size: -; V: TRBV27; J: TRBJ2-7; DNA: TGTGCCAGCAGTTTATCAGGGAGAGCGAGGGGGCCCTACGAGCAGTACTTC; CDR3: CASSLSGRARGPYEQYF
D: -; size: -; V: TRBV23-1; J: TRBJ1-5; DNA: TGCGCCAGCAGTAATTACGGTGAGGGCAATCAGCCCCAGCATTTT; CDR3: CASSNYGEGNQPQHF
D: -; size: -; V: TRBV3-1/TRBV3-2; J: TRBJ2-3; DNA: TGTGCCAGCAGCCCCCCGGACTACCCTTTTAATACGCAGTATTTT; CDR3: CASSPPDYPFNTQYF
D: -; size: -; V: TRBV19; J: TRBJ1-2; DNA: TGTGCCAGTACCACTGAGGCAGGGTGGTACTATGGCTACACCTTC; CDR3: CASTTEAGWYYGYTF
D: TRBD2; size: -; V: TRBV27; J: TRBJ2-1; DNA: TGTGCCAGCAGCTTGACTAGCGGGGGGGCCGATGAGCAGTTCTTC; CDR3: CASSLTSGGADEQFF
D: TRBD2; size: -; V: TRBV10-2; J: TRBJ2-1; DNA: TGCGCCAGCAGTCTCCTCGGGACTAGCGGGGACAATGAGCAGTTCTTC; CDR3: CASSLLGTSGDNEQFF
D: TRBD1; size: -; V: TRBV19; J: TRBJ1-1; DNA: TGTGCCAGTAGTATAGGTCAGACAGGGTACACTGAAGCTTTCTTT; CDR3: CASSIGQTGYTEAFF
D: TRBD1; size: -; V: TRBV19; J: TRBJ1-5; DNA: TGTGCCAGTAGTGTGAGACCCCGGGACAGGGCACAGCCCCAGCATTTT; CDR3: CASSVRPRDRAQPQHF
D: TRBD1; size: -; V: TRBV7-3; J: TRBJ2-2; DNA: TGTGCCAGCAGCCGGAGACAGGGATTTTCCGGGGAGCTGTTTTTT; CDR3: CASSRRQGFSGELFF
D: TRBD1; size: -; V: TRBV6-4; J: TRBJ1-6; DNA: TGTGCCAGCAGTGCAGGGACAGATAATTCACCCCTCCACTTT; CDR3: CASSAGTDNSPLHF
D: TRBD1; size: -; V: TRBV29-1; J: TRBJ2-3; DNA: TGCAGCGTTGCCGGGACAGGGGGTAGGGCAGATACGCAGTATTTT; CDR3: CSVAGTGGRADTQYF
D: -; size: -; V: TRBV7-8; J: TRBJ1-2; DNA: TGTGCCAGCAGCGAAGTCGACAGGTCGTATGGCTACACCTTC; CDR3: CASSEVDRSYGYTF
D: TRBD1; size: -; V: TRBV5-1; J: TRBJ1-2; DNA: TGCGCCAGCAGCATGAACCGGGACAGACCCTATGGCTACACCTTC; CDR3: CASSMNRDRPYGYTF
D: TRBD1; size: few; V: TRBV29-1; J: TRBJ1-1; DNA: TGCAGCGTGCAGGGGGCGAGCACTGAAGCTTTCTTT; CDR3: CSVQGASTEAFF
D: -; size: -; V: TRBV29-1; J: TRBJ2-1; DNA: TGCAGCGTTGGCGGCGCTGAGCAGTTCTTC; CDR3: CSVGGAEQFF
D: TRBD2; size: -; V: TRBV7-3; J: TRBJ2-3; DNA: TGTGCCAGCAGCTTACAAGCGGGGGGCACAGATACGCAGTATTTT; CDR3: CASSLQAGGTDTQYF
D: TRBD1; size: -; V: TRBV7-2; J: TRBJ2-3; DNA: TGTGCCAGCAGCTTAGCGGTCGGGACAGGGTTCACAGATACGCAGTATTTT; CDR3: CASSLAVGTGFTDTQYF
D: TRBD1; size: -; V: TRBV29-1; J: TRBJ1-1; DNA: TGCAGCGTCCGGACAGGGCCTGAAGCTTTCTTT; CDR3: CSVRTGPEAFF
D: -; size: -; V: TRBV6-5; J: TRBJ1-3; DNA: TGTGCCAGCAGTACACAGGGATCTGGAAACACCATATATTTT; CDR3: CASSTQGSGNTIYF
D: TRBD1; size: few; V: TRBV29-1; J: TRBJ1-5; DNA: TGCAGCGTAATACTACAGGGGGCCTGGAGCAATCAGCCCCAGCATTTT; CDR3: CSVILQGAWSNQPQHF
D: -; size: few; V: TRBV7-9; J: TRBJ1-5; DNA: TGTGCCAGCAGATCGCAGGGTAGCAATCAGCCCCAGCATTTT; CDR3: CASRSQGSNQPQHF
D: -; size: once; V: TRBV25-1; J: TRBJ2-7; DNA: TGTGCCAGCAGCCCCGGGATACCCTACGAGCAGTACTTC; CDR3: CASSPGIPYEQYF
D: -; size: few; V: TRBV6-1; J: TRBJ1-6; DNA: TGTGCCAGCAGTGACCAGGGATCGATGCGGCCCCTCCACTTT; CDR3: CASSDQGSMRPLHF
D: -; size: -; V: TRBV5-4; J: TRBJ1-1; DNA: TGTGCCAGCAGCCGAACCAACTACGGTCCGAACACTGAAGCTTTCTTT; CDR3: CASSRTNYGPNTEAFF
D: TRBD1; size: -; V: TRBV10-1; J: TRBJ2-5; DNA: TGCGCCAGCAGTGAAAGGACAGGGTTCAGCGAGACCCAGTACTTC; CDR3: CASSERTGFSETQYF
D: TRBD1; size: -; V: TRBV5-4; J: TRBJ2-4; DNA: TGTGCCAGCAGCACCACAGGGGGCTCCAAAAACATTCAGTACTTC; CDR3: CASSTTGGSKNIQYF
D: -; size: once; V: TRBV6-1; J: TRBJ2-3; DNA: TGTGCCAGCAGTGAAGCGCCAGGAGGGACGCAGTATTTT; CDR3: CASSEAPGGTQYF
D: -; size: few; V: TRBV7-2; J: TRBJ1-3; DNA: TGTGCCAGCAGCCTTAGTAGGGGCGGAGGGATGACTGGAAACACCATATATTTT; CDR3: CASSLSRGGGMTGNTIYF
D: -; size: -; V: TRBV19; J: TRBJ1-2; DNA: TGTGCCAGTACAGGAAATTCATATGGCTACACCTTC; CDR3: CASTGNSYGYTF
D: -; size: -; V: TRBV11-3; J: TRBJ1-1; DNA: TGTGCCAGCAGCCCCACATCCCGGAGTGAAGCTTTCTTT; CDR3: CASSPTSRSEAFF
D: -; size: -; V: TRBV12-3/TRBV12-4; J: TRBJ2-1; DNA: TGTGCCAGCAGAACGGACTGGTACAATGAGCAGTTCTTC; CDR3: CASRTDWYNEQFF
D: -; size: -; V: TRBV12-3/TRBV12-4; J: TRBJ1-1; DNA: TGTGCCAGCAGTTTAGCGGGGGGGACTGAAGCTTTCTTT; CDR3: CASSLAGGTEAFF
D: TRBD1; size: once; V: TRBV4-2; J: TRBJ2-1; DNA: TGTGCCAGCAGCCAAGAGTCACAGGGGGCTGATGAGCAGTTCTTC; CDR3: CASSQESQGADEQFF